A selection of T cell receptor beta chains follows, all from one sample in a study of blood T cells in healthy people across ages. TCRdb re-called the 5' RACE reads with MiXCR, one entry per CDR3 protein. The sample carries 550,000 to 650,000 distinct CDR3 sequences, about 30% recorded once. The sample was blood. All receptors derive from a woman at least 80 years old in good health. Both conserved end residues are part of each CDR3. D genes are given only for firm matches. Size values are once, few and many counts, or a class for expanded clones, and some rows have none.

j_call: TRBJ2-1
v_call: TRBV4-2
d_call: NA
clone_size: many
cdr3_nt: TGTGCCAGCAGCCAAGATGCCGTCTACAATGAGCAGTTCTTC
cdr3_aa: CASSQDAVYNEQFF

j_call: TRBJ2-7
v_call: TRBV21-1
d_call: NA
clone_size: many
cdr3_nt: TGTGCCAGCAGTCTTTTCCGGGACGAGGGATACGAGCAGTACTTC
cdr3_aa: CASSLFRDEGYEQYF

j_call: TRBJ2-1
v_call: TRBV7-3
d_call: TRBD2
clone_size: many
cdr3_nt: TGTGCCAGCAGCTCAAGTCGGGAGGGGCAGTTCTTC
cdr3_aa: CASSSSREGQFF

j_call: TRBJ1-3
v_call: TRBV12-3/TRBV12-4
d_call: NA
clone_size: NA
cdr3_nt: TGTGCCAGCAGTTCTAAAGGGGCTGGAAACACCATATATTTT
cdr3_aa: CASSSKGAGNTIYF

j_call: TRBJ2-7
v_call: TRBV28
d_call: NA
clone_size: once
cdr3_nt: TGTGCCGGCAGCCTAGGACTACACTACGAGCAGTACTTC
cdr3_aa: CAGSLGLHYEQYF

j_call: TRBJ2-7
v_call: TRBV20-1
d_call: TRBD1
clone_size: NA
cdr3_nt: TGCAGTGCTGGGGCCCGGGACAGGGGCTCCTACGAGCAGTACTTC
cdr3_aa: CSAGARDRGSYEQYF

j_call: TRBJ1-1
v_call: TRBV6-6
d_call: NA
clone_size: many
cdr3_nt: TGTGCCAGCAGAGTAACCACTGAAGCTTTCTTT
cdr3_aa: CASRVTTEAFF

j_call: TRBJ2-1
v_call: TRBV11-2
d_call: TRBD2
clone_size: NA
cdr3_nt: TGTGCCAGCAGCTCCCAGCGGGGCAATGAGCAGTTCTTC
cdr3_aa: CASSSQRGNEQFF

j_call: TRBJ1-2
v_call: TRBV7-2
d_call: NA
clone_size: NA
cdr3_nt: TGTGCCAGCAGCTCGGGCGGGGGCGACTATGGCTACACCTTC
cdr3_aa: CASSSGGGDYGYTF

j_call: TRBJ2-1
v_call: TRBV3-1
d_call: NA
clone_size: NA
cdr3_nt: TGTGCCAGCAGCCAAGATTTAGTAGATGAGCAGTTCTTC
cdr3_aa: CASSQDLVDEQFF

j_call: TRBJ2-3
v_call: TRBV20-1
d_call: NA
clone_size: NA
cdr3_nt: TGCAGTGCCTTCCGAGGCGGGACAGATACGCAGTATTTT
cdr3_aa: CSAFRGGTDTQYF

j_call: TRBJ2-7
v_call: TRBV4-2
d_call: TRBD1
clone_size: once
cdr3_nt: TGTGCCAGCAGCCAAGTAGGACAGGATTACGAGCAGTACTTC
cdr3_aa: CASSQVGQDYEQYF

j_call: TRBJ2-3
v_call: TRBV3-1
d_call: TRBD2
clone_size: NA
cdr3_nt: TGTGCCAGCAGCCCATCCCTAGCGGGGGTAACAGATACGCAGTATTTT
cdr3_aa: CASSPSLAGVTDTQYF

j_call: TRBJ2-3
v_call: TRBV6-1
d_call: NA
clone_size: many
cdr3_nt: TGTGCCAGCACCCAACGGATCCTCCGATTGGTCACAGATACGCAGTATTTT
cdr3_aa: CASTQRILRLVTDTQYF

j_call: TRBJ1-1
v_call: TRBV6-6
d_call: TRBD1
clone_size: few
cdr3_nt: TGTGCCAGCAGTTACCCAAGACAGGGGATGAACACTGAAGCTTTCTTT
cdr3_aa: CASSYPRQGMNTEAFF

j_call: TRBJ1-2
v_call: TRBV5-1
d_call: TRBD1
clone_size: many
cdr3_nt: TGCGCCAGCAGCCGGGGACAGGGCGCAGTATTCTATGGCTACACCTTC
cdr3_aa: CASSRGQGAVFYGYTF

j_call: TRBJ1-1
v_call: TRBV27
d_call: TRBD1
clone_size: many
cdr3_nt: TGTGCCAGCAGTAGACAGGGTGTAGGTGAAGCTTTCTTT
cdr3_aa: CASSRQGVGEAFF

j_call: TRBJ2-6
v_call: TRBV11-1
d_call: NA
clone_size: many
cdr3_nt: TGTGCCAGCAGCTCAGGTGATGGGGCCAACGTCCTGACTTTC
cdr3_aa: CASSSGDGANVLTF

j_call: TRBJ2-1
v_call: TRBV20-1
d_call: TRBD1
clone_size: many
cdr3_nt: TGCAGTGCTAGAGAAGGGACAGCCTACAATGAGCAGTTCTTC
cdr3_aa: CSAREGTAYNEQFF

j_call: TRBJ1-6
v_call: TRBV4-1
d_call: NA
clone_size: NA
cdr3_nt: TGCGCCACCACAGGAGACTCCCATAATTCACCCCTCCACTTT
cdr3_aa: CATTGDSHNSPLHF

j_call: TRBJ2-3
v_call: TRBV20-1
d_call: NA
clone_size: many
cdr3_nt: TGCAGTGCTAGAGACCAGCTCACAGATACGCAGTATTTT
cdr3_aa: CSARDQLTDTQYF

j_call: TRBJ2-3
v_call: TRBV5-6
d_call: NA
clone_size: many
cdr3_nt: TGTGCCAGCAGCTTTGGGGGATACAGCACAGATACGCAGTATTTT
cdr3_aa: CASSFGGYSTDTQYF

j_call: TRBJ1-1
v_call: TRBV15
d_call: NA
clone_size: many
cdr3_nt: TGTGCCACCAGCAAAGCTCTTCAGGAGATGAACACTGAAGCTTTCTTT
cdr3_aa: CATSKALQEMNTEAFF

j_call: TRBJ2-5
v_call: TRBV11-2
d_call: TRBD2
clone_size: NA
cdr3_nt: TGTGCCAGCAGAGATACTAGCGGGGGGTACCAAGAGACCCAGTACTTC
cdr3_aa: CASRDTSGGYQETQYF

j_call: TRBJ1-5
v_call: TRBV4-1
d_call: TRBD1
clone_size: few
cdr3_nt: TGCGCCAGCAGCCACTTGGGACAGGGGGAAAATCAGCCCCAGCATTTT
cdr3_aa: CASSHLGQGENQPQHF

j_call: TRBJ2-1
v_call: TRBV5-1
d_call: TRBD2
clone_size: few
cdr3_nt: TGCGCCAGCAGCTTTGACGCGGGACTACATTACAATGAGCAGTTCTTC
cdr3_aa: CASSFDAGLHYNEQFF

j_call: TRBJ2-5
v_call: TRBV20-1
d_call: TRBD2
clone_size: many
cdr3_nt: TGCAGTGCTCCGGGGGGCCAAGAGACCCAGTACTTC
cdr3_aa: CSAPGGQETQYF

j_call: TRBJ2-1
v_call: TRBV5-6
d_call: TRBD2
clone_size: NA
cdr3_nt: TGTGCCAGCAGCGACATAGCGGGGGGGCCATACAATGAGCAGTTCTTC
cdr3_aa: CASSDIAGGPYNEQFF

j_call: TRBJ1-2
v_call: TRBV27
d_call: NA
clone_size: many
cdr3_nt: TGTGCCAGCAGTGCCCAACCGGACTCCCATGGCTACACCTTC
cdr3_aa: CASSAQPDSHGYTF

j_call: TRBJ1-1
v_call: TRBV9
d_call: NA
clone_size: once
cdr3_nt: TGTGCCAGCAGCGCCAGAGACAGGCCTCGAGGGACTGAAGCTTTCTTT
cdr3_aa: CASSARDRPRGTEAFF